What follows are 21 T cell receptor beta chains derived from one specimen sequenced in a study of T cell repertoires in cytomegalovirus infection. A single record per CDR3 protein comes from TCRdb applying MiXCR to the reads. The table lists about 740,000 distinct CDR3 sequences, 30% to 35% of them singletons. These receptors have no identified antigens. Sequencing used cultured PBMCs, obtained from culture after CMV antigen stimulation. These receptors originate from a human donor in good health (CMV status not recorded). Some clones in this sample may be carry-over from other donors' samples.

The chain is built from TRBV7-8 and TRBJ2-4; TRBD2 is a possible D gene (5 bases). Germline CDR1 reads SGHVS; CDR2 reads FQNEAQ. The germline V and J ends were trimmed by 5 bases and 0 bases, with 14 bases remaining between them. CDR3 size: 16 residues. CDR3 coding DNA: TGTGCCAGCAGCATTCAGCGGAATTTAGCCAAAAACATTCAGTACTTC. Its translation: CASSIQRNLAKNIQYF.

This clonotype was recorded a few times. V is TRBV7-2 and J is TRBJ1-2, with 9 positions matching TRBD1. Trimming took 5 bases from V and 3 from J; bases not matched to a gene: 7. The CDR3 extends over 15 amino acids. Germline assignment: CDR1 SGHTA and CDR2 FQGNSA. The CDR3 loop is CASSPQGASDYGYTF. CDR3 nucleotides: TGTGCCAGCAGCCCACAGGGGGCTTCGGACTATGGCTACACCTTC.

V and J are TRBV10-3 and TRBJ2-7; D gene unclear. The CDR3 sequence is 11 residues long. The V end was cut by 6 bases, the J end by 2 bases, with 5 bases between. Germline V gene lookup returns CDR1 ENHRY and CDR2 SYGVKD. The CDR3 spells CAIRDTYEQYF. CDR3 coding DNA: TGTGCCATCAGAGATACCTACGAGCAGTACTTC.

J is TRBJ2-1 and V is TRBV7-2, with D perhaps TRBD2 (5 bases). The CDR3 sequence is 13 residues long. V dropped 4 bases and J dropped 6 bases, with 10 bases sitting between them. The germline V gene encodes CDR1 SGHTA and CDR2 FQGNSA. CDR3 region: CASSSQAANEQFF. In nucleotides, the CDR3 is TGTGCCAGCAGCTCGCAAGCGGCCAATGAGCAGTTCTTC.

This clonotype came up a few times. The gene calls are TRBV12-3 or TRBV12-4 and TRBJ1-5; a possible D gene is TRBD1 (6 bases). CDR3 length: 15 amino acids. With 5 bases removed from V and 3 bases from J, the gap between germline ends came to 14 bases. The CDR3 reads CASSPGRGFNQPQHF. For the CDR3, the DNA is TGTGCCAGCAGTCCGGGCAGGGGTTTCAATCAGCCCCAGCATTTT.

The table lists this clonotype with a count of one. The J gene is TRBJ2-4, the V gene TRBV2; possibly TRBD2 for D (6 bases). Germline V CDR1 and CDR2: SNHLY, FYNNEI. The CDR3 sequence is 14 residues long. V was pared by 7 bases and J by 12 bases, with 22 bases between. CDR3 amino acids: CASNNETGSRAQYF. CDR3 in DNA: TGTGCCAGCAATAATGAGACCGGGAGCCGAGCTCAGTACTTC.

This rearrangement joins TRBV5-6 to TRBJ2-7, with D perhaps being TRBD1 or TRBD2 (5 bases each). This CDR3 contains 16 residues. Germline assignment: CDR1 SGHDT and CDR2 YYEEEE. Deletions cut 0 bases from V and 2 bases from J, with 15 bases between. The CDR3 DNA reads TGTGCCAGCAGCTTGGTGTGGAGTCGGGGCCCCTACGAGCAGTACTTC. Translation gives CASSLVWSRGPYEQYF.

V usage is TRBV7-9 and J usage is TRBJ1-1; D gene unclear. This CDR3 has 12 residues. The V gene's germline CDR1 is SEHNR and CDR2 FQNEAQ (reference sequence). With 8 bases removed from V and 4 bases from J, the gap between germline ends came to 11 bases. CDR3 residues: CASGRVATEAFF. The CDR3 nucleotides are TGTGCCAGCGGAAGGGTGGCCACTGAAGCTTTCTTT.

This clonotype was recorded at least ten times. V gene TRBV7-2 combines with J gene TRBJ2-1; TRBD2 agrees at 8 bases. This CDR3 is built from 14 residues. Trimming at V came to 6 bases and at J to 7 bases, leaving 8 bases not matched to a gene. Germline V gene lookup returns CDR1 SGHTA and CDR2 FQGNSA. The CDR3 nucleotides are TGTGCCAGCAGGCCGGGACTAGGGATAAATGAGCAGTTCTTC. It encodes CASRPGLGINEQFF.

This clonotype was detected a few times. The chain couples TRBV6-2 or TRBV6-3 to TRBJ2-7; 7 bases are a match to TRBD2. The CDR3 totals 15 residues. Trimming took 4 bases from V and 2 from J; bases not matched to a gene: 8. Germline V lookup: CDR1 MNHEY, CDR2 SVGEGT. CDR3 protein: CASSSPGTIPYEQYF. The CDR3 nucleotides read TGTGCCAGCAGTTCACCCGGGACTATCCCCTACGAGCAGTACTTC.

The genes are TRBV12-3 or TRBV12-4 and TRBJ1-2; D remains ambiguous. The CDR3 totals 12 residues. The ends were cut back, 11 bases at V and 3 bases at J, with 13 bases in the middle. The chain's CDR3 is CAEWGWDYGYTF. The CDR3 region has the DNA TGTGCCGAGTGGGGTTGGGACTATGGCTACACCTTC.

This clonotype came up many times. The chain is built from TRBV7-8 and TRBJ2-7; D may be TRBD1 (5 bases). The CDR3 sequence is 13 residues long. Germline CDR1 reads SGHVS; CDR2 reads FQNEAQ. Deletions cut 0 bases from V and 3 bases from J, with 6 bases between. The CDR3 here is CASSLATDYEQYF. CDR3 in DNA: TGTGCCAGCAGCTTAGCGACAGACTACGAGCAGTACTTC. Supplemented by reference TRBV7-8 and TRBJ2-7, the full variable domain reads GAGVSQSPRYKVAKRGQDVALRCDPISGHVSLFWYQQALGQGPEFLTYFQNEAQLDKSGLPSDRFFAERPEGSVSTLKIQRTQQEDSAVYLCASSLATDYEQYFGPGTRLTVT.

In its sample, this clonotype was seen a few times. The rearrangement links TRBV7-2 to TRBJ1-2; D possibly corresponds to TRBD1 (6 bases). V lost 3 bases to trimming and J lost 7 bases, with 18 bases between them. The CDR3 is 15 amino acids. Germline CDR1 SGHTA, CDR2 FQGNSA. The CDR3 loop is CASSLGHRDLPGYTF. The DNA of the CDR3 is TGTGCCAGCAGCTTGGGACACCGAGATCTCCCTGGCTACACCTTC.

The chain combines TRBV20-1 with TRBJ2-7, with D possibly matching TRBD1 (5 bases). CDR1 DFQATT and CDR2 SNEGSKA come from the germline V gene (reference sequence). The CDR3 consists of 11 residues. The ends were cut back, 4 bases at V and 6 bases at J, with 10 bases in the middle. The DNA of the CDR3 is TGCAGTGCTACCCAGGGTGGCGAGCAGTACTTC. This encodes CSATQGGEQYF.

Turning to this clonotype: It may be a read error: a sequence one base away is much more abundant. The CDR3 DNA is TGTGCCGGCAGCCCCCAGGTTTTAGATACGCAGTATTTT. It translates to CAGSPQVLDTQYF. The V call is TRBV7-2, the J call TRBJ2-3; D gene uncertain. Germline V gene data show CDR1 as SGHTA and CDR2 as FQGNSA. The CDR3 spans 13 residues.

This clonotype appeared many times. The chain links TRBV29-1 to TRBJ1-1; 8 nucleotides agree with TRBD1. The CDR3 totals 13 residues. Looked up from germline, CDR1 is SQVTM and CDR2 is ANQGSEA. V dropped 6 bases and J dropped 4; count of bases not matched to a gene: 7. The CDR3 DNA sequence: TGCAGCGTGCGGACAGGGTTGAGCACTGAAGCTTTCTTT. Translating it yields CSVRTGLSTEAFF.

This clonotype was seen ten or more times. The rearrangement joins TRBV7-2 to TRBJ2-3, with unresolved D. The CDR3 has 15 amino acids. The germline gives CDR1 SGHTA, CDR2 FQGNSA. The germline V and J ends were trimmed by 1 base and 4 bases, with 12 bases remaining between them. This CDR3 is CASSLGWAPADTQYF. The DNA for the CDR3 is TGTGCCAGCAGCTTAGGTTGGGCTCCCGCAGATACGCAGTATTTT.

This clonotype was counted between two and nine times. The chain joins TRBV7-2 to TRBJ2-7, with TRBD1 identical over 7 bases. V dropped 5 bases and J dropped 0; count of bases not matched to a gene: 10. The CDR3 has 16 amino acids. Germline lookup yields CDR1 SGHTA and CDR2 FQGNSA. The DNA for the CDR3 is TGTGCCAGCAGCAGGGGGCGGACGTCTAGCTCCTACGAGCAGTACTTC. Translation: CASSRGRTSSSYEQYF.

This sequence joins TRBV29-1 and TRBJ2-5; D is perhaps TRBD1 or TRBD2 (5 bases each). CDR1 SQVTM and CDR2 ANQGSEA come from the germline V gene. V gave up 4 bases and J gave up 5 bases, with 20 bases separating them. The CDR3 covers 15 residues. CDR3 bases: TGCAGCGTTGCAAAGGGACGTGGCGCCGGGGAGACCCAGTACTTC. This translates into CSVAKGRGAGETQYF.

In its sample, this clonotype was seen a few times. The chain combines TRBV28 with TRBJ1-1; D gene uncertain. V lost 7 bases, J lost 3 bases, and 15 bases lay in between. This CDR3 contains 14 residues. Germline V gene data show CDR1 as MDHEN and CDR2 as SYDVKM. This chain's CDR3 is CASTPGGYDTEAFF. The CDR3 bases are TGTGCCAGCACCCCAGGAGGGTACGACACTGAAGCTTTCTTT.

This clonotype was recorded a few times. V and J are TRBV10-3 and TRBJ2-7; weak D call: TRBD2 (6 bases). CDR3 length: 14 amino acids. Trimming removed 0 bases at V and 3 bases at J, with 9 bases between. From germline, CDR1 is ENHRY and CDR2 SYGVKD. CDR3 in DNA: TGTGCCATCAGTGAGTCGATCGGGAGCTACGAGCAGTACTTC. Its translation is CAISESIGSYEQYF.